The 20 T cell receptor beta chains below all came from one sample that was sequenced in a study of CD4+ T cells in melanoma (dated by TCRdb to the early 2020s). Libraries were made using the immunoSEQ multiplex PCR assay. As stored in TCRdb, this immuneACCESS dataset retains in-frame rearrangements with V and J assigned. A fraction of the clones does not appear; measured against another copy, unresolved V genes explain less than half of the discrepancy, and the remainder lacks a known reason. This sample has about 110,000 clones in its table, and roughly 90% of those were observed once. 3.3% of the sample is held by the ten biggest clonotypes. Sequencing was performed on peripheral blood. The source of these receptors is a human donor with melanoma.

The J gene is TRBJ2-7, the V gene TRBV29-1; D is ambiguous. Germline assignment: CDR1 SQVTM and CDR2 ANQGSEA. V dropped 2 bases and J dropped 6 bases, with 14 bases sitting between them. The CDR3 contains 13 residues. The CDR3 loop reads CSVEFPLPCEQYF. CDR3 DNA: TGCAGCGTTGAATTCCCTCTACCCTGCGAGCAGTACTTC.

The chain combines TRBV6-6 with TRBJ2-2; the D is unclear. Germline V CDR1 and CDR2: MNHNY, SVGAGI (reference sequence). Between the trimmed V and J ends, which lost 6 bases and 6 bases, there was a span of 17 bases. This CDR3 spans 15 amino acids. The CDR3, as DNA: TGTGCCAGCAGCCGCAACATCATCGGACCCGGGGAGCTGTTTTTT. Amino acids: CASSRNIIGPGELFF.

This chain connects TRBV7-7 to TRBJ2-5, with 7 bases identical to TRBD1. The V gene's germline CDR1 is SSHAT and CDR2 FNYEAQ (reference sequence). The CDR3 totals 14 residues. Losses at the gene ends were 5 bases for V and 2 bases for J; bases not matched to a gene: 5. The CDR3, as DNA: TGTGCCAGCAGCCCCGACAGGGTACAAGAGACCCAGTACTTC. This encodes CASSPDRVQETQYF.

The chain recombines TRBV5-5 with TRBJ2-5; D uncertain. CDR3 length: 14 amino acids. Germline V gene data show CDR1 as SGHKS and CDR2 as YYEKEE (reference sequence). V lost 0 bases, J lost 2 bases, and 8 bases lay in between. CDR3 DNA sequence: TGTGCCAGCAGCTTGGAGCAGAGGCAAGAGACCCAGTACTTC. It translates to CASSLEQRQETQYF. Together with reference TRBV5-5 and TRBJ2-5, the CDR3 gives the full variable domain: DAGVTQSPTHLIKTRGQQVTLRCSPISGHKSVSWYQQVLGQGPQFIFQYYEKEERGRGNFPDRFSARQFPNYSSELNVNALLLGDSALYLCASSLEQRQETQYFGPGTRLLVL.

V and J are TRBV9 and TRBJ2-1; 15 bases align to TRBD2. Looked up from germline, CDR1 is SGDLS and CDR2 is YYNGEE. V trimming: 2 bases; J trimming: 6 bases; junction bases outside the gene matches: 15. The CDR3 spans 20 residues. CDR3 residues: CASSVLTPGLAGGAGNEQFF. DNA for the CDR3: TGTGCCAGCAGCGTTTTAACTCCGGGACTAGCGGGAGGAGCTGGCAATGAGCAGTTCTTC.

The chain joins TRBV11-2 to TRBJ1-5, with TRBD1 identical over 7 bases. The CDR3 is 15 amino acids. Trimming removed 1 base from V and 3 bases from J; junction bases left unmatched: 3. Germline V gives CDR1 SGHAT, CDR2 FQNNGV. For the CDR3, the DNA is TGTGCCAGCAGCTTAGTGGGACAGTACAATCAGCCCCAGCATTTT. Protein: CASSLVGQYNQPQHF.

The gene calls are TRBV9 and TRBJ2-5; D gene uncertain. The CDR3 totals 15 residues. V lost 0 bases and J lost 1, with 10 bases in between. Germline-derived CDR1 and CDR2 are SGDLS and YYNGEE. The CDR3 DNA follows: TGTGCCAGCAGCGTAGTCGATACTCTCCAAGAGACCCAGTACTTC. It specifies CASSVVDTLQETQYF. Complete variable domain (other parts from reference TRBV9 and TRBJ2-5): DSGVTQTPKHLITATGQRVTLRCSPRSGDLSVYWYQQSLDQGLQFLIQYYNGEERAKGNILERFSAQQFPDLHSELNLSSLELGDSALYFCASSVVDTLQETQYFGPGTRLLVL.

This clone was detected only a few times. This sequence joins TRBV9 and TRBJ1-1; D call uncertain. Trimming took 0 bases from V and 1 from J, leaving 7 bases between them. Germline V gene sequence: CDR1 SGDLS, CDR2 YYNGEE. The CDR3 covers 14 residues. The CDR3 is CASSVGVQNTEAFF. CDR3 coding DNA: TGTGCCAGCAGCGTAGGGGTCCAGAACACTGAAGCTTTCTTT.

The chain employs TRBV11-2 and TRBJ1-6; D is possibly TRBD1 (6 bases). Looked up from germline, CDR1 is SGHAT and CDR2 is FQNNGV. The CDR3 sequence is 15 residues long. The ends were cut back, 5 bases at V and 6 bases at J, with 14 bases in the middle. The CDR3 DNA reads as TGTGCCAGCAGCGTCACAGGGAGGTTTAATTCACCCCTCCACTTT. Its translation is CASSVTGRFNSPLHF.

This clone was detected only once. This rearrangement joins TRBV27 to TRBJ2-5; 14 bases are a match to TRBD2. The CDR3 spans 17 residues. V was pared by 5 bases and J by 5 bases, with 10 bases of the junction left unmatched. CDR1 and CDR2 (germline): MNHEY, SMNVEV (reference sequence). CDR3 coding DNA: TGTGCCAGCAGTCCTTTCATTAGACTAGCGGGAGGGGAGACCCAGTACTTC. The encoded protein is CASSPFIRLAGGETQYF.

The chain carries TRBV29-1 and TRBJ1-5; no firm D call. The germline V gene has CDR1 SQVTM and CDR2 ANQGSEA. Trimming took off 4 bases at V and 7 bases at J, with 17 bases between the two ends. CDR3 length equals 14 residues. CDR3 nucleotide sequence: TGCAGCGTTGTGGTTGGGAGGGATGGGCAGCCCCAGCATTTT. It codes for CSVVVGRDGQPQHF.

The chain is built from TRBV6-5 and TRBJ1-1, with D unclear. The V gene's germline CDR1 is MNHEY and CDR2 SVGAGI. V shed 2 bases and J shed 5 bases, with 12 bases lying between them. This CDR3 spans 14 amino acids. The CDR3 region has the DNA TGTGCCAGCAGTTACAGCGTGCGTGGGACTGAAGCTTTCTTT. It yields the protein CASSYSVRGTEAFF.

The chain joins TRBV27 to TRBJ2-7; 7 bases map to TRBD1. V trimming: 5 bases; J trimming: 2 bases; junction bases outside the gene matches: 6. The CDR3 totals 14 residues. CDR1 is MNHEY, CDR2 SMNVEV, per germline (reference sequence). The CDR3 DNA reads TGTGCCAGCAGTCGGCAGACAGGGCCCTACGAGCAGTACTTC. Its translation is CASSRQTGPYEQYF.

The sample holds one count of this clone. The chain links TRBV2 to TRBJ2-1; 14 positions agree with TRBD2. The V and J ends lost 6 bases and 8 bases, in that order; junction bases with no gene match: 6. The CDR3 sequence is 15 residues long. Per germline, CDR1 SNHLY and CDR2 FYNNEI. The DNA of the CDR3 is TGTGCCAGCAGGCGACTAGCGGGAGGGAGGGATGAGCAGTTCTTC. This sequence encodes CASRRLAGGRDEQFF.

This clone was detected a few times. This rearrangement joins TRBV11-2 to TRBJ2-7; 7 bases match TRBD1. The J segment lost 2 bases and the V segment lost 0 bases, leaving 4 bases of the junction unmatched. The CDR3 sequence is 15 residues long. CDR1 is SGHAT, CDR2 FQNNGV, per germline. For the CDR3, the DNA is TGTGCCAGCAGCTTAGATTACAGGGGCCCCTACGAGCAGTACTTC. Its translation is CASSLDYRGPYEQYF.

CDR3 amino acids: CASSMPGTEVLYTF. For the CDR3, the DNA is TGTGCCAGTAGTATGCCTGGGACAGAAGTTCTCTACACCTTC. The V call is TRBV19, the J call TRBJ1-2; 7 bases map to TRBD1. The CDR3 sequence is 14 residues long. The trim removed 3 bases at V and 10 bases at J, leaving 11 bases unmatched. Per the germline V gene, CDR1 is LNHDA and CDR2 is SQIVND (reference sequence).

This chain connects TRBV19 to TRBJ1-5, with D perhaps TRBD1 (5 bases). CDR1 is LNHDA, CDR2 SQIVND, per germline (reference sequence). V lost 5 bases, J lost 7 bases, and 18 bases lay in between. The CDR3 spans 15 residues. CDR3 coding DNA: TGTGCCAGTAGTGTATCGGGGGTGGGGTACCAGCCCCAGCATTTT. It yields the protein CASSVSGVGYQPQHF.

This chain connects TRBV2 to TRBJ2-3, with TRBD2 identical over 11 bases. This CDR3 is 15 amino acids long. In germline, CDR1 is SNHLY, CDR2 FYNNEI. After removal of 4 bases from V and 3 bases from J, the junction contained 3 bases not matched to a gene. The CDR3 DNA reads as TGTGCCAGCAGTGTAGCGGGAGGGCGAACAGATACGCAGTATTTT. This translates into CASSVAGGRTDTQYF. The variable domain in full, with the rest retrieved from reference TRBV2 and TRBJ2-3, is EPEVTQTPSHQVTQMGQEVILRCVPISNHLYFYWYRQILGQKVEFLVSFYNNEISEKSEIFDDQFSVERPDGSNFTLKIRSTKLEDSAMYFCASSVAGGRTDTQYFGPGTRLTVL.

This sequence joins TRBV2 and TRBJ1-1; D is perhaps TRBD1 (5 bases). The V end lost 4 bases, the J end lost 4 bases, and 13 bases lay between the germline ends. CDR3 length equals 14 residues. Per germline, CDR1 SNHLY and CDR2 FYNNEI. The DNA for the CDR3 is TGTGCCAGCAGTGGTCAGGGTCTCGGCACTGAAGCTTTCTTT. This translates into CASSGQGLGTEAFF.

This clone was found once. The genes are TRBV19 and TRBJ2-7; 14 bases match TRBD2. V trimming: 9 bases; J trimming: 7 bases; junction bases outside the gene matches: 8. The CDR3 is 14 residues long. Germline CDR1 and CDR2: LNHDA and SQIVND (reference sequence). CDR3 sequence reads: CASGLAGGRQEQYF. The CDR3 DNA sequence: TGTGCCAGCGGACTAGCGGGAGGACGGCAGGAGCAGTACTTC.